Listed below are T cell receptor beta chains from one sample, sequenced in a study of blood T cells in healthy people across ages. TCRdb re-called the 5' RACE reads with MiXCR, one entry per CDR3 protein. The sample contains some 1.7 million distinct CDR3 sequences, under 30% of which appear only once. The sample taken for sequencing was blood. The source is a woman in her twenties or thirties in good health. The CDR3 runs from the conserved cysteine through the conserved F or W. D genes are given only for firm matches. Clone size is given for some rows only: seen once, a few or many times, or a class if the clone is expanded.

clone size: few; V gene: TRBV18; J gene: TRBJ2-1; D gene: .; CDR3 protein: CASSPKGPPFNEQFF; CDR3 DNA: TGTGCCAGCTCACCTAAGGGACCGCCATTCAATGAGCAGTTCTTC
clone size: .; V gene: TRBV11-1; J gene: TRBJ2-7; D gene: .; CDR3 protein: CASGWGAYEQYF; CDR3 DNA: TGTGCCAGCGGCTGGGGGGCCTACGAGCAGTACTTC
clone size: .; V gene: TRBV29-1; J gene: TRBJ1-2; D gene: .; CDR3 protein: CSVPIRYGCTF; CDR3 DNA: TGCAGCGTTCCAATTCGGTATGGCTGCACCTTC
clone size: .; V gene: TRBV4-1; J gene: TRBJ2-7; D gene: .; CDR3 protein: CAGSQVSGQPYEQYF; CDR3 DNA: TGCGCCGGCAGCCAAGTATCGGGGCAGCCCTACGAGCAGTACTTC
clone size: many; V gene: TRBV2; J gene: TRBJ1-2; D gene: .; CDR3 protein: CASSEAGYGYTF; CDR3 DNA: TGCGCCAGCAGTGAGGCAGGCTATGGCTACACCTTC
clone size: many; V gene: TRBV6-1; J gene: TRBJ2-7; D gene: .; CDR3 protein: CASSRGETTYEQYF; CDR3 DNA: TGTGCCAGCAGCAGAGGGGAGACTACCTACGAGCAGTACTTC
clone size: many; V gene: TRBV27; J gene: TRBJ2-7; D gene: .; CDR3 protein: CASSFSGRGYEQYF; CDR3 DNA: TGTGCCAGCAGTTTTAGTGGCAGGGGCTACGAGCAGTACTTC
clone size: .; V gene: TRBV9; J gene: TRBJ2-1; D gene: TRBD2; CDR3 protein: CASSRGGVPYNEQFF; CDR3 DNA: TGTGCCAGCAGCCGCGGGGGGGTTCCCTACAATGAGCAGTTCTTC
clone size: .; V gene: TRBV4-1; J gene: TRBJ2-5; D gene: .; CDR3 protein: CASSLYRGAETQYF; CDR3 DNA: TGCGCCAGCAGCCTTTATCGAGGGGCAGAGACCCAGTACTTC
clone size: once; V gene: TRBV3-1; J gene: TRBJ1-1; D gene: TRBD1; CDR3 protein: CASSQRDRGRTEAFF; CDR3 DNA: TGTGCCAGCAGCCAGAGGGACAGGGGGCGAACTGAAGCTTTCTTT
clone size: .; V gene: TRBV7-9; J gene: TRBJ1-5; D gene: .; CDR3 protein: CASSFWVGQPQHF; CDR3 DNA: TGTGCCAGCAGCTTCTGGGTTGGTCAGCCCCAGCATTTT
clone size: .; V gene: TRBV12-1; J gene: TRBJ2-5; D gene: .; CDR3 protein: CASSQKTRDQSWNEQYF; CDR3 DNA: TGTGCCAGCAGCCAAAAAACCCGGGACCAAAGTTGGAATGAGCAGTACTTC
clone size: few; V gene: TRBV6-5; J gene: TRBJ2-7; D gene: .; CDR3 protein: CASSSYGGSYEQYF; CDR3 DNA: TGTGCCAGCAGTTCGTACGGGGGATCCTACGAGCAGTACTTC
clone size: few; V gene: TRBV4-2; J gene: TRBJ2-5; D gene: TRBD2; CDR3 protein: CASSQSGLAGEETQYF; CDR3 DNA: TGTGCCAGCAGCCAATCGGGACTAGCGGGGGAAGAGACCCAGTACTTC
clone size: many; V gene: TRBV7-8; J gene: TRBJ2-1; D gene: .; CDR3 protein: CASSTGILGGNEQFF; CDR3 DNA: TGTGCCAGCAGCACCGGGATTCTGGGCGGCAATGAGCAGTTCTTC
clone size: few; V gene: TRBV20-1; J gene: TRBJ2-5; D gene: TRBD2; CDR3 protein: CSAIGLAGGETQYF; CDR3 DNA: TGCAGTGCTATCGGTCTAGCGGGAGGGGAGACCCAGTACTTC
clone size: .; V gene: TRBV5-1; J gene: TRBJ2-5; D gene: .; CDR3 protein: CASSLADVLGYGETQYF; CDR3 DNA: TGCGCCAGCAGCTTGGCCGACGTGCTAGGGTACGGAGAGACCCAGTACTTC
clone size: many; V gene: TRBV20-1; J gene: TRBJ2-7; D gene: TRBD1; CDR3 protein: CSAIPGTGAYEQYF; CDR3 DNA: TGCAGTGCTATCCCCGGGACAGGGGCCTACGAGCAGTACTTC
clone size: few; V gene: TRBV9; J gene: TRBJ2-7; D gene: TRBD2; CDR3 protein: CASSPTSGGLTYEQYF; CDR3 DNA: TGTGCCAGCAGCCCCACTAGCGGGGGGCTCACATACGAGCAGTACTTC
clone size: .; V gene: TRBV28; J gene: TRBJ2-7; D gene: TRBD1; CDR3 protein: CASSSKRTGTYEQYF; CDR3 DNA: TGTGCCAGCAGTTCTAAGCGGACAGGGACCTACGAGCAGTACTTC
clone size: few; V gene: TRBV3-1; J gene: TRBJ2-3; D gene: .; CDR3 protein: CASSQAPTDTQYF; CDR3 DNA: TGTGCCAGCAGCCAAGCACCCACAGATACGCAGTATTTT
clone size: .; V gene: TRBV5-4; J gene: TRBJ2-7; D gene: TRBD2; CDR3 protein: CASSHKRGASYEQYF; CDR3 DNA: TGTGCCAGCAGCCACAAGCGGGGGGCGTCCTACGAGCAGTACTTC
clone size: few; V gene: TRBV5-5; J gene: TRBJ2-1; D gene: .; CDR3 protein: CASSPATNEQFF; CDR3 DNA: TGTGCCAGCAGCCCGGCGACGAATGAGCAGTTCTTC
clone size: .; V gene: TRBV12-3/TRBV12-4; J gene: TRBJ1-1; D gene: .; CDR3 protein: CATDMGNTEAFF; CDR3 DNA: TGTGCCACTGATATGGGGAACACTGAAGCTTTCTTT
clone size: many; V gene: TRBV12-3/TRBV12-4; J gene: TRBJ2-5; D gene: TRBD2; CDR3 protein: CASSRTSGGAETQYF; CDR3 DNA: TGTGCCAGCAGCAGGACTAGCGGGGGGGCCGAGACCCAGTACTTC
clone size: many; V gene: TRBV7-6; J gene: TRBJ2-7; D gene: .; CDR3 protein: CASSSIGDFTYEQYF; CDR3 DNA: TGTGCCAGCAGCTCCATCGGGGACTTTACCTACGAGCAGTACTTC
clone size: .; V gene: TRBV12-3/TRBV12-4; J gene: TRBJ2-7; D gene: TRBD2; CDR3 protein: CASRGWTSGLTYEQYF; CDR3 DNA: TGTGCCAGCAGGGGTTGGACTAGCGGGTTAACCTACGAGCAGTACTTC
clone size: few; V gene: TRBV7-2; J gene: TRBJ2-5; D gene: TRBD1; CDR3 protein: CASRTGNAETQYF; CDR3 DNA: TGTGCCAGCAGGACAGGGAATGCAGAGACCCAGTACTTC
clone size: many; V gene: TRBV20-1; J gene: TRBJ1-4; D gene: .; CDR3 protein: CSARQTTNEKLFF; CDR3 DNA: TGCAGTGCTCGACAGACAACTAATGAAAAACTGTTTTTT
clone size: .; V gene: TRBV20-1; J gene: TRBJ1-2; D gene: TRBD1; CDR3 protein: CSASSGQGADYGYTF; CDR3 DNA: TGCAGTGCTAGCTCCGGGCAGGGGGCGGACTATGGCTACACCTTC
clone size: .; V gene: TRBV12-3/TRBV12-4; J gene: TRBJ1-3; D gene: .; CDR3 protein: CASSRQMIFSGNTIYF; CDR3 DNA: TGTGCCAGCAGTAGACAGATGATATTCTCTGGAAACACCATATATTTT
clone size: few; V gene: TRBV2; J gene: TRBJ2-1; D gene: TRBD1; CDR3 protein: CASRNLGTEYNEQFF; CDR3 DNA: TGTGCCAGCAGGAATTTAGGGACAGAATATAATGAGCAGTTCTTC
clone size: .; V gene: TRBV12-3/TRBV12-4; J gene: TRBJ2-1; D gene: .; CDR3 protein: CASSWTNGSEAEQFF; CDR3 DNA: TGTGCCAGCAGTTGGACTAACGGGAGTGAGGCTGAGCAGTTCTTC
clone size: .; V gene: TRBV7-3; J gene: TRBJ2-3; D gene: TRBD2; CDR3 protein: CASGTPSGGRTDTQYF; CDR3 DNA: TGTGCCAGCGGCACTCCGAGCGGGGGTCGCACAGATACGCAGTATTTT
clone size: .; V gene: TRBV11-1; J gene: TRBJ2-5; D gene: .; CDR3 protein: CASKEGGPGETQYF; CDR3 DNA: TGTGCCAGCAAAGAGGGGGGCCCTGGGGAGACCCAGTACTTC
clone size: few; V gene: TRBV20-1; J gene: TRBJ2-7; D gene: TRBD2; CDR3 protein: CSAALAGVSHEQYF; CDR3 DNA: TGCAGTGCTGCCCTGGCGGGAGTATCCCACGAGCAGTACTTC
clone size: .; V gene: TRBV3-1; J gene: TRBJ1-1; D gene: TRBD1; CDR3 protein: CASSQGGTGGFSQKAFF; CDR3 DNA: TGTGCCAGCAGCCAAGGGGGGACAGGGGGCTTCTCTCAAAAGGCTTTCTTT
clone size: .; V gene: TRBV29-1; J gene: TRBJ1-1; D gene: .; CDR3 protein: CSVYDRNTEAFF; CDR3 DNA: TGCAGCGTTTATGACAGGAACACTGAAGCTTTCTTT